Sequencing of this T cell receptor (beta chain) was carried out in a study of cytomegalovirus exposure and HLA in healthy donors. As to this clone: Antigen specificity is unknown.

Study-wide points: V- and J-gene trimming of TCR beta was linked (in a later analysis) to a missense DCLRE1C variant. Equally common other TCR beta chains were less clonally expanded than HLA-associated ones, a later analysis found. A later analysis by the authors found several of the most significant clusters apparently linked to common viral pathogens.

V lost 1 base to trimming and J lost 11 bases, with 15 bases between them. Germline CDR1 is PRHDT and CDR2 is FYEKMQ (reference sequence). CDR3 length: 15 amino acids. The PCR was carried out with 60 Vbeta primers and 13 Jbeta primers. Libraries were prepared by immunoSEQ multiplex PCR; TCRdb keeps only in-frame clonotypes and omits some of them. The data show around 190,000 clones, about 80% seen once. The source is a woman aged 25 to 39 in good health and CMV-seronegative. The sample taken for sequencing was PBMCs. The chain has TRBV13 and TRBJ1-6; maybe TRBD1 (6 bases). The CDR3 DNA reads as TGTGCCAGCAGCTTAGATGGCAGCGGGGGCGCACCCCTCCACTTT. As protein: CASSLDGSGGAPLHF.